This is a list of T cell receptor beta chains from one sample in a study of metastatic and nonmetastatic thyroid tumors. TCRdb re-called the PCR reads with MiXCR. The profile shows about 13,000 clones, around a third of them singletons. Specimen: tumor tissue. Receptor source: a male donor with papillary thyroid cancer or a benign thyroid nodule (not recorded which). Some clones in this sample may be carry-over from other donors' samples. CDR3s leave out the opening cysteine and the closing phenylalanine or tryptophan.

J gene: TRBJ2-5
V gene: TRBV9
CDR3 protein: ASKLSLDSETQY

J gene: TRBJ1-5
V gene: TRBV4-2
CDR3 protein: ASSLQGSDQPQH

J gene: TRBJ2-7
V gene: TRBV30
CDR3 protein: AWSVKGAVDKAYEQY

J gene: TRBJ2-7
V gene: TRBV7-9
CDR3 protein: ASSEDRTYEQY

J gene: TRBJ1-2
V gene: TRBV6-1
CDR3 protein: ASSERPLANYGYT

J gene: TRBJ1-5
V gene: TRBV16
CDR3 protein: ASSQSISFGLSNQPQH

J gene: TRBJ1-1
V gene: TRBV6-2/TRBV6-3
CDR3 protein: ASSPGLTLTEAF

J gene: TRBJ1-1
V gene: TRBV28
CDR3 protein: ASSLGVGGNTEAF

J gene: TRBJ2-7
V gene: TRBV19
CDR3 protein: ASSTLDSLNEQY

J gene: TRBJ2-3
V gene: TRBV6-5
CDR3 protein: ASSSQGSSDTQY

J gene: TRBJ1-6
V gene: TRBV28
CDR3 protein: ASSTNNSPLH

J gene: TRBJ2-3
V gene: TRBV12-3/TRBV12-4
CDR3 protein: ASSPRSAASGGSDTQY

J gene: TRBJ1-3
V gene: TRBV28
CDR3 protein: ASSLLTAKRGNTIY

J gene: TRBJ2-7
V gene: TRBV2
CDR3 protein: ASSLTGNYEQY

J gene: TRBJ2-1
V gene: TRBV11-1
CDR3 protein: ASSDTGLAGVGNEQF

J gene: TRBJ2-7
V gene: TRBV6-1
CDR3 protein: ASSTCTGVSYEQY

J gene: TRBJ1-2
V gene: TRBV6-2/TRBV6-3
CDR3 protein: ASIQPGGGDYGYT

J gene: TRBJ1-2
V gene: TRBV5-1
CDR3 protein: ASSLAGDGYT

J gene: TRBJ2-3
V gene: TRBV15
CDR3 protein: ATSSSGGSTDTQY

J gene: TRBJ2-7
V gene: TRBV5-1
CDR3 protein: ASSLGQIYEQY

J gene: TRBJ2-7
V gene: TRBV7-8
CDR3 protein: ASSPYSGGITYEQY

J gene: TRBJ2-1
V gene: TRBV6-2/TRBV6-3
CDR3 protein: ASTAPGPWGEQF

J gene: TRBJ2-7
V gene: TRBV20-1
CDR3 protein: SASLAGVRDEQY

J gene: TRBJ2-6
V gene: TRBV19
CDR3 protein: ASNRGPPSGANVLT

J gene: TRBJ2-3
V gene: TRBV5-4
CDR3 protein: ASSLRNTDTQY

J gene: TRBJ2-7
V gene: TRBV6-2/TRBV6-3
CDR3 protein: ASTSSGGSYEQY

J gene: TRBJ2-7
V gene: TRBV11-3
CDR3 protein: ASSPGTSGRSEGY

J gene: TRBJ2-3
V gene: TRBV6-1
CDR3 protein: ASEKAGGAVDTQY

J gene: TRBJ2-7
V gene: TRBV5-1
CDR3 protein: ASSSDRSLYEQY

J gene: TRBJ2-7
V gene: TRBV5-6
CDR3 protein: ASGYRFPATGATYEQY

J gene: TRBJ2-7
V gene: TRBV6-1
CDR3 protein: ASSEAMAGGYEQY

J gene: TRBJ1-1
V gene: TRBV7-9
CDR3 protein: ASSPQPGHTEAF

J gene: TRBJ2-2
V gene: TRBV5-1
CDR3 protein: ASSGGLDSPGELF

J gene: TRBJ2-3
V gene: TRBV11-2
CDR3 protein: ASRPAGTDTQY

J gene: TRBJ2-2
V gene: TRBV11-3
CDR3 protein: ASSLDQGNTGELF

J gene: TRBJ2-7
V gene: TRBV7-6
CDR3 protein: ASSLAAAVDDQY

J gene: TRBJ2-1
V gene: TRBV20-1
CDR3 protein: SAVVVEGEQF

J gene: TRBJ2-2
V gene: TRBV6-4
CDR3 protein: ASSGTGTLNTGELF

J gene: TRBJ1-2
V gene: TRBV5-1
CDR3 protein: ASSSVQGTNYGYT

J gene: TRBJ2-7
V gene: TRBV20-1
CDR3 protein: SARDLAGMSYEQY

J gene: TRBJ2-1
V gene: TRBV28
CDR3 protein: ASSLEWQGPIHGNEQF

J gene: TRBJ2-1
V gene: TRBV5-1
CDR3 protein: ASSLEGQSRVRNEQF

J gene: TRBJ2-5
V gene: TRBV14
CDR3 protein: ASSRGLAGEETQY

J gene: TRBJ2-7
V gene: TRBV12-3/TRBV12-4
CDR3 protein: ASRTGSYPLNEQY

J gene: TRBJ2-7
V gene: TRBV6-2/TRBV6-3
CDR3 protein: ASRLLGLAVHEQY

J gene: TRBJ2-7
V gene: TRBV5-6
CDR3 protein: ASSGGAGGHEQY

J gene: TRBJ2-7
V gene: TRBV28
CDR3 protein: ASSLRGRGYEQY

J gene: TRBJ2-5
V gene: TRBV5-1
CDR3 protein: ASRATGVETQY

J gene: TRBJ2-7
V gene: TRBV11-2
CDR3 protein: ASSLDLGAGYEQY

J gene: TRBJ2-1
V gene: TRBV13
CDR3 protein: ASSHSGGPPAGGHNEQF

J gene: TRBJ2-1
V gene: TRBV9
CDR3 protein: ASSVESPGDEQF

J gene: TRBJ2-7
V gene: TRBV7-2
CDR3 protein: ASSLPKVTYHYEQY

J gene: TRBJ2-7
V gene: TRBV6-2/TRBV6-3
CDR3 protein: ASSYWQGSEQY

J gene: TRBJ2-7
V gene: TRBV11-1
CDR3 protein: ASSLERDYEQY